This T cell receptor beta chain was identified in a study of graft-versus-host responses after intestinal transplantation. The wider study: Multivisceral, liver-intestinal, or isolated intestinal grafts went to recipients. Every one of the recipients received anti-thymocyte globulin induction and afterwards took tacrolimus and steroids for approximately three years. Study-level results: Early after transplant, HvG clones declined as circulating GvH clones peaked. GvH clones occurred in recipient marrow; some first appeared in ileum or blood.

Trimming removed 4 bases at V and 2 bases at J, with 6 bases between. The V gene's germline CDR1 is SQVTM and CDR2 ANQGSEA. CDR3 length: 11 residues. In regard to this clone: Its antigen is unknown.

TCRdb's table, derived via immunoSEQ multiplex PCR, lists solely in-frame clones and lacks some. The profile shows about 88,000 clones, roughly nine tenths of them singletons. The TCR sequence derives from a human donor who received an intestinal transplant. The sample consisted of unstimulated CD4+ T cells sorted from spleen or lymph node cells, taken before intestinal transplant. This chain joins TRBV29-1 and TRBJ2-7, with a weak D call TRBD1 (5 bases). The CDR3 loop reads CSVGQTYEQYF. CDR3 DNA sequence: TGCAGCGTTGGACAGACCTACGAGCAGTACTTC.